The entry below gives a single TCR beta chain sequence along with its context. No cognate antigen has been identified for it. Base qualities are not provided; no much larger clone lies one nucleotide away. Samples came from patients with Merkel cell carcinoma. These data are taken from a study of T cells and Merkel cell carcinoma outcomes (dated by TCRdb to the early 2020s). For the study in its entirety: The tumor T-cell repertoire, together with T-cell density, was examined as a predictor of clinical outcome in patients with Merkel cell carcinoma.

The library was obtained by the immunoSEQ multiplex PCR assay. TCRdb's version of the immuneACCESS table is confined to in-frame rearrangements and falls short of the full clone set. An unresolved V gene accounts for under half of the shortfall where checked; the remainder is of unknown origin. The sample table records 2,500 to 3,500 clones; 60% to 80% of these occur just once. The top ten clones comprise roughly 15% of the sample. CDR1 is given as MNHEY and CDR2 as SVGAGI, both from the germline V gene. V is reduced by 6 bases and J by 3 bases, leaving a spacing of 5 bases between them. From the cysteine through the phenylalanine, the CDR3 covers 11 amino acids. Here the CDR3 DNA is all that survives: 33 bases in frame from base 1. What the authors observed across the whole study: The combination of T-cell repertoire features and T-cell density was reported to predict clinical outcomes in patients with Merkel cell carcinoma.

Sequences were obtained from tumor tissue from Merkel cell carcinoma. The chain is assembled from TRBV6-5 and TRBJ1-1; the D gene is not confidently resolved. This TCR was recovered from a human donor with Merkel cell carcinoma. The CDR3 reads CASSGHTEAFF. The sequence in DNA is TGTGCCAGCAGCGGGCACACTGAAGCTTTCTTT.